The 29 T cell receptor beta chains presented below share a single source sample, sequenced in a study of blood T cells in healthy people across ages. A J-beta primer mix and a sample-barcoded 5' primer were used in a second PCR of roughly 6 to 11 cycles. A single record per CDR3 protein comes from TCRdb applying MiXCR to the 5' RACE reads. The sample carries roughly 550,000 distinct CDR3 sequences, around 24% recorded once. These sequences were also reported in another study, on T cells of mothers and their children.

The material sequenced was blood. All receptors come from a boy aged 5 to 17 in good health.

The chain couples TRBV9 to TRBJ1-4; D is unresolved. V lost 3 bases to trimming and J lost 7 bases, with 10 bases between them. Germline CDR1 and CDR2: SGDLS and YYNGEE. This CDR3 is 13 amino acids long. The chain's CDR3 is CASSGRGGEKLFF. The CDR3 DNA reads TGTGCCAGCAGCGGAAGAGGTGGTGAAAAACTGTTTTTT.

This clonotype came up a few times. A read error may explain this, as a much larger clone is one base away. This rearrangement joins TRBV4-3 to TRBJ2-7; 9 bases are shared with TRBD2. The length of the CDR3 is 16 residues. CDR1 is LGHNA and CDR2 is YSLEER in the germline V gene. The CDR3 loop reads CAGSQDLGGGAYEQYF. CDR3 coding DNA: TGCGCCGGCAGCCAAGATCTCGGCGGGGGGGCTTACGAGCAGTACTTC.

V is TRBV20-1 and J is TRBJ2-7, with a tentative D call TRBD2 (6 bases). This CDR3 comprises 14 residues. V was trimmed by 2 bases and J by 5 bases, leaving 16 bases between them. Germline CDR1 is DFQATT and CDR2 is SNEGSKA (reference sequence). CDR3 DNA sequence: TGCAGTGCTAGATCCCGTAATGGAGGGGACGAGCAGTACTTC. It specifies CSARSRNGGDEQYF.

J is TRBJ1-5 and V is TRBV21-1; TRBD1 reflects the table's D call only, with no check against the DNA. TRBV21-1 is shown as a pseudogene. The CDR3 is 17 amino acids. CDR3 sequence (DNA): TGTGCCAGCAGCAAAGATGGGGGGTGGGGTTACAATCAGCCCCAGCATTTT. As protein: CASSKDGGWGYNQPQHF.

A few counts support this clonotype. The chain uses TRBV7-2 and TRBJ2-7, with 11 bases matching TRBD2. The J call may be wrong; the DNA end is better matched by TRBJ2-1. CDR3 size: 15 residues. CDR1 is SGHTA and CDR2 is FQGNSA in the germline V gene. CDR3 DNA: TGTGCCAGCAGCCCCAGGGGACTAGCGGACAATGAGCAGTTCTTC. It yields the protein CASSPRGLADNEQFF.

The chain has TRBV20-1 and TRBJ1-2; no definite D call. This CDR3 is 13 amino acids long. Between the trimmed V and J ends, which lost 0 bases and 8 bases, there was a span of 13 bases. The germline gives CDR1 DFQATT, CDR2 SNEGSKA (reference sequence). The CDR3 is CSARDPNREGYTF. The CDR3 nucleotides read TGCAGTGCTAGAGACCCCAATCGGGAAGGCTACACCTTC.

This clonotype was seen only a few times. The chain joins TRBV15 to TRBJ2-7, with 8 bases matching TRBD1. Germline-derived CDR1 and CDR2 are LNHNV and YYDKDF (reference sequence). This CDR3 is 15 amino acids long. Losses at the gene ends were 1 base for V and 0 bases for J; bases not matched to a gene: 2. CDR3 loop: CATSRGGQGSYEQYF. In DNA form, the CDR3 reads TGTGCCACCAGCAGAGGAGGACAGGGCTCCTACGAGCAGTACTTC.

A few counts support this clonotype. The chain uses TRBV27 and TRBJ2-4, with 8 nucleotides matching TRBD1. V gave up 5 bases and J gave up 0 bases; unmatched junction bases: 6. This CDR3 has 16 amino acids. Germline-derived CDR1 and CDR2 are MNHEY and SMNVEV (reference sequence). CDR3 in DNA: TGTGCCAGCAGTCCCGGACAGGGTAGAGCCAAAAACATTCAGTACTTC. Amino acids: CASSPGQGRAKNIQYF.

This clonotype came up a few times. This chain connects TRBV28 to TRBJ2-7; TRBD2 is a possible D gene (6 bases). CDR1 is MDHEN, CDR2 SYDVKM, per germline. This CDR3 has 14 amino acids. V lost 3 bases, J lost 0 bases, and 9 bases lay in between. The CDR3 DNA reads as TGTGCCAGCAGTTTTCACGGGAGCTCCTACGAGCAGTACTTC. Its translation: CASSFHGSSYEQYF. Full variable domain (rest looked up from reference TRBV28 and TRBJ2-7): DVKVTQSSRYLVKRTGEKVFLECVQDMDHENMFWYRQDPGLGLRLIYFSYDVKMKEKGDIPEGYSVSREKKERFSLILESASTNQTSMYLCASSFHGSSYEQYFGPGTRLTVT.

CDR3 sequence (DNA): TGCGCCAGCAGCCAAGATCCTCGACCGAACTCTGGGGCCAACGTCCTGACTTTC. Translated, it gives CASSQDPRPNSGANVLTF. This chain links TRBV4-1 with TRBJ2-6; D call uncertain. There are 18 residues in the CDR3. Trimming pared 0 bases from V and 0 bases from J, leaving 12 bases between. The germline CDR1 and CDR2 sequences are MGHRA and YSYEKL.

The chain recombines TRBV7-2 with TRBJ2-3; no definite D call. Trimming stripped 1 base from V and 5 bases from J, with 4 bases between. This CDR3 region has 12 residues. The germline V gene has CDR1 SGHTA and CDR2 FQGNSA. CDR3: CASSLEVDTQYF. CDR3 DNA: TGTGCCAGCAGCTTAGAAGTAGATACGCAGTATTTT. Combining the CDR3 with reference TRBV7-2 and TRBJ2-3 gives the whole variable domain GAGVSQSPSNKVTEKGKDVELRCDPISGHTALYWYRQSLGQGLEFLIYFQGNSAPDKSGLPSDRFSAERTGGSVSTLTIQRTQQEDSAVYLCASSLEVDTQYFGPGTRLTVL.

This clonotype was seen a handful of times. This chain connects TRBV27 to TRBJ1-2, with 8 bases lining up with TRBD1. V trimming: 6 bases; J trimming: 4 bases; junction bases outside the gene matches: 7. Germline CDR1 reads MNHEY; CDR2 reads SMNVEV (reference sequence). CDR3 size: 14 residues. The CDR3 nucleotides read TGTGCCAGCAGCGCCGGGACAGGACCCTATGGCTACACCTTC. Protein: CASSAGTGPYGYTF.

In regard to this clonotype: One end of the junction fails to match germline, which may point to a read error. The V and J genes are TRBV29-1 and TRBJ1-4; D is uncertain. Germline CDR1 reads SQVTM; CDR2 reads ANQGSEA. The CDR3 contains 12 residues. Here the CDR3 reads CSVEATPAKLFF. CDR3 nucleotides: TGCAGCGTCGAAGCTACACCGGCAAAACTGTTTTTT.

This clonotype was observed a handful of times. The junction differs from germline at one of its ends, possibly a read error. The CDR3 is CAWEGGFNYGYTF. In nucleotides, the CDR3 is TGTGCCTGGGAGGGGGGATTTAACTATGGCTATACCTTC. The chain is built from TRBV30 and TRBJ1-2; perhaps TRBD1 as D (6 bases). The CDR3 extends over 13 amino acids. Germline V gene data show CDR1 as GTSNPN and CDR2 as SVGIG (reference sequence).

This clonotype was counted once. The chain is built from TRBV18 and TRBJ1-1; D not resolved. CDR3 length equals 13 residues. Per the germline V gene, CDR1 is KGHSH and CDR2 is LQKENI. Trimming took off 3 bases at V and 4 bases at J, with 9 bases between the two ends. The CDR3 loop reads CASSPQLGTEAFF. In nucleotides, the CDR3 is TGTGCCAGCTCACCGCAACTTGGCACTGAAGCTTTCTTT.

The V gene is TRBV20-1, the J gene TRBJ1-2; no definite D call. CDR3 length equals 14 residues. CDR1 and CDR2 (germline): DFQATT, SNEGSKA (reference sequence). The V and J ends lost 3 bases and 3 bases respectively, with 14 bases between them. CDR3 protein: CSARVPALYYGYTF. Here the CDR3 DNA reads TGCAGTGCTAGGGTGCCAGCTTTGTACTATGGCTACACCTTC.

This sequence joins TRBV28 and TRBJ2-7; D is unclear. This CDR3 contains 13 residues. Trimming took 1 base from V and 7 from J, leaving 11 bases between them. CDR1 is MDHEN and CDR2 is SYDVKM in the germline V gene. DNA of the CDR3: TGTGCCAGCAGTTTATCACACCAGAAGGAGCAGTACTTC. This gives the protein CASSLSHQKEQYF.

The CDR3 nucleotides read TGCAGCGTTGGCAGGGCGAACACTGAAGCTTTCTTT. It translates to CSVGRANTEAFF. This chain joins TRBV29-1 and TRBJ1-1; perhaps TRBD1 as D (5 bases). Germline V gene data show CDR1 as SQVTM and CDR2 as ANQGSEA. The CDR3 contains 12 residues. Trimming removed 4 bases at V and 1 base at J, with 7 bases between. The full variable domain, with the rest looked up from reference TRBV29-1 and TRBJ1-1, is SAVISQKPSRDICQRGTSLTIQCQVDSQVTMMFWYRQQPGQSLTLIATANQGSEATYESGFVIDKFPISRPNLTFSTLTVSNMSPEDSSIYLCSVGRANTEAFFGQGTRLTVV.

The chain's CDR3 is CASSSGQGARGYTGELFF. CDR3 DNA: TGTGCCAGCAGCTCAGGACAGGGGGCGAGAGGGTACACCGGGGAGCTGTTTTTT. The rearrangement links TRBV11-2 to TRBJ2-2; 11 positions match TRBD1. Germline loops: CDR1 SGHAT, CDR2 FQNNGV. The CDR3 spans 18 residues. The ends lost 4 bases at V and 3 bases at J; junction bases unmatched: 10.

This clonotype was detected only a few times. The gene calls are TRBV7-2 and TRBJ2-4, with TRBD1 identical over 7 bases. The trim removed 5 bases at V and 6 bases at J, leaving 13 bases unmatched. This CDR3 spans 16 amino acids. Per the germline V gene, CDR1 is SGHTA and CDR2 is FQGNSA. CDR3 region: CASSRETGRGANIQYF. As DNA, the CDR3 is TGTGCCAGCAGCAGAGAGACAGGGAGAGGGGCAAACATTCAGTACTTC.

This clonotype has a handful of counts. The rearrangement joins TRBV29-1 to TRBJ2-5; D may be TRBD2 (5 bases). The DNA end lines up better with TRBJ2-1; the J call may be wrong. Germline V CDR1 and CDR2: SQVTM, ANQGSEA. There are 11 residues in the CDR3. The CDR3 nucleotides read TGCAGCGGGAGAGGGTTTGGAGAGCAGTTCTTC. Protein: CSGRGFGEQFF.

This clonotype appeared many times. The CDR3 sequence: CASSPRTVSYNEQFF. CDR3 bases: TGCGCCAGCAGCCCTCGGACAGTCTCTTACAATGAGCAGTTCTTC. The chain has TRBV5-1 and TRBJ2-1, with D possibly TRBD1 on 6 matching bases. V lost 4 bases to trimming and J lost 4 bases, with 15 bases between them. The V gene's germline CDR1 is SGHRS and CDR2 YFSETQ. This CDR3 comprises 15 residues.

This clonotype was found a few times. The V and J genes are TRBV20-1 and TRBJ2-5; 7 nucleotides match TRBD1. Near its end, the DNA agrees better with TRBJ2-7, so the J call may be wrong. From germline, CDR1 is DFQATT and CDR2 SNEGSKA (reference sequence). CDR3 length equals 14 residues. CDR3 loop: CSATRQGEVYEQYF. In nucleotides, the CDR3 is TGCAGTGCTACCCGACAGGGCGAGGTGTACGAGCAGTACTTC.

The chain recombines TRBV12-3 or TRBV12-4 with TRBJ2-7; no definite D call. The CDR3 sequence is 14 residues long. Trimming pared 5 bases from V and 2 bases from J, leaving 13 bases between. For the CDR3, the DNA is TGTGCCAGCAGTCCCGGCGGAGCCCCCTACGAGCAGTACTTC. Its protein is CASSPGGAPYEQYF.

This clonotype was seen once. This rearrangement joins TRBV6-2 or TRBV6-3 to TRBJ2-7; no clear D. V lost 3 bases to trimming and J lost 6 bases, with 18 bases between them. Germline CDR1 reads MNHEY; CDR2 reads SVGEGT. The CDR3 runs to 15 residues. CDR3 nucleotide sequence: TGTGCCAGCAGTTATACCTGGCAGCCTGTTCGCGAGCAGTACTTC. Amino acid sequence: CASSYTWQPVREQYF.

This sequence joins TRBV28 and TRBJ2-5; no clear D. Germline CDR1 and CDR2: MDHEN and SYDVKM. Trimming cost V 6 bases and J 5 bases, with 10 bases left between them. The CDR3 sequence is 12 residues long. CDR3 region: CASSPLRETQYF. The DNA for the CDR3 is TGTGCCAGCAGCCCGCTAAGGGAGACCCAGTACTTC.

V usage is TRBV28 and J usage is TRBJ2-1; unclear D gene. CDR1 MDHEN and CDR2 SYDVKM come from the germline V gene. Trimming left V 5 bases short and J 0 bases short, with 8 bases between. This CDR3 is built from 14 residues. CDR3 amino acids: CASSPDRSYNEQFF. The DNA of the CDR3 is TGTGCCAGCAGTCCCGATCGCTCCTACAATGAGCAGTTCTTC.

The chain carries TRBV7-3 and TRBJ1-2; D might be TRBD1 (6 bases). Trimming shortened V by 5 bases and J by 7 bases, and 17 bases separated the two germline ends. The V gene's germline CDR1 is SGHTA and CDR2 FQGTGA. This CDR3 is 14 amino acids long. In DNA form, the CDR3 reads TGTGCCAGCAGCGTAAACAGGGAGGGGCTTGGCTACACCTTC. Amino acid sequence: CASSVNREGLGYTF.

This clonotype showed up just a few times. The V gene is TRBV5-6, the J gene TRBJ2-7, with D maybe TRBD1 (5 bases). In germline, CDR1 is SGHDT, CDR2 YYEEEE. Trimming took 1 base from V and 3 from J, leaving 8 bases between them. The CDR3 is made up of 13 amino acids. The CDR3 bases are TGTGCCAGCAGCTTGACAGGTTACTACGAGCAGTACTTC. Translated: CASSLTGYYEQYF.